Shown below are 6 T cell receptor beta chains from a single sample sequenced in a study of blood T cell repertoires in COVID-19 (TCRdb year 2020). The library was prepared using the immunoSEQ multiplex PCR assay. TCRdb retrieved this table from immuneACCESS and kept in-frame rearrangements only. Not all clones are present; in checked studies, unresolved V genes account for under half, and no reason is known for the remainder. Within this sample are about 100,000 clones, with around 92% of them counted one time only. In total, the top ten clones hold roughly 4.3% of the sample. Sample: peripheral blood. The receptors derive from a man in his late teens or twenties with acute or convalescent COVID-19.

V and J are TRBV14 and TRBJ1-1, with D possibly TRBD1 on 6 matching bases. The CDR3 is 17 residues long. CDR1 is SGHDN, CDR2 FVKESK, per germline. Trimming took off 4 bases at V and 3 bases at J, with 21 bases between the two ends. CDR3 in amino acids: CASSPLQGHTLDTEAFF. The CDR3 DNA reads as TGTGCCAGCAGCCCACTCCAGGGACATACCCTGGACACTGAAGCTTTCTTT.

The chain carries TRBV25-1 and TRBJ1-2; D may be TRBD1 (6 bases). Germline V gene data show CDR1 as MGHDK and CDR2 as SYGVNS. Trimming stripped 2 bases from V and 7 bases from J, with 17 bases between. There are 15 residues in the CDR3. The CDR3: CASSELEDSSGGYTF. The CDR3 DNA follows: TGTGCCAGCAGTGAACTCGAGGACAGTTCGGGTGGCTACACCTTC.

This clone was observed once. CDR3 amino acids: CATSSRDRANSPLHF. In DNA form, the CDR3 reads TGTGCCACCAGTTCAAGGGACAGGGCTAATTCACCCCTCCACTTT. This chain uses TRBV24-1 with TRBJ1-6, with 9 bases identical to TRBD1. The germline CDR1 and CDR2 sequences are KGHDR and SFDVKD. CDR3 length equals 15 residues. Losses at the gene ends were 6 bases for V and 6 bases for J; bases not matched to a gene: 5.

This chain links TRBV19 with TRBJ1-3; TRBD1 aligns across 7 bases. V lost 7 bases, J lost 4 bases, and 13 bases stayed unmatched. Germline CDR1 is LNHDA and CDR2 is SQIVND (reference sequence). This CDR3 comprises 16 residues. The CDR3 nucleotides read TGTGCCAGTACCCTCTCAGGGGGACAGTTGGGAAACACCATATATTTT. It is translated as CASTLSGGQLGNTIYF.

The chain couples TRBV15 to TRBJ2-7; perhaps TRBD2 as D (5 bases). The V and J ends lost 3 bases and 4 bases respectively, with 7 bases between them. Germline V gene data show CDR1 as LNHNV and CDR2 as YYDKDF (reference sequence). The CDR3 contains 12 residues. The CDR3 is CATSSRGYEQYF. CDR3 DNA: TGTGCCACCAGCAGCCGAGGGTACGAGCAGTACTTC.

J is TRBJ2-1 and V is TRBV3-1 (or the pseudogene TRBV3-2); 13 positions match TRBD2. Trimming removed 4 bases from V and 9 bases from J; junction bases left unmatched: 9. CDR3 length equals 16 residues. Per the germline V gene, CDR1 is LGHDT and CDR2 is YNNKEL (reference sequence). Here the CDR3 DNA reads TGTGCCAGCAGCCCACAACTAGCGGGGGGGCCTGGTGAGCAGTTCTTC. It codes for CASSPQLAGGPGEQFF.